Listed below are T cell receptor beta chains from one sample, sequenced in a study of T cells after yellow fever vaccination. MiXCR was run by TCRdb on the 5' RACE reads, yielding one entry per CDR3 protein. The data contain around 320,000 distinct CDR3 sequences, 7.5% to 9.5% of them singletons. The specimen comprised CD4+ T cells sorted from PBMCs, sampled 5 days after the yellow fever booster vaccination. These receptors all come from a man aged 18 to 30 who received the YFV17D yellow fever vaccine. Each CDR3 is given with its conserved first and last residue. A D gene is named only where the DNA matches it firmly. Clone size is not always given. Where it is, it says once, few, many or a class for expanded clones.

TRBV6-2/TRBV6-3	.	few	TRBJ1-5	CASRRGSGQPQHF	TGTGCCAGCAGGAGGGGCTCGGGTCAGCCCCAGCATTTT
TRBV4-3	TRBD1	few	TRBJ2-1	CASSQDDPGQGAHRQGNEQFF	TGCGCCAGCAGCCAAGATGACCCGGGACAGGGGGCCCACCGACAGGGCAATGAGCAGTTCTTC
TRBV24-1	.	few	TRBJ2-5	CATSDASLRGTEETQYF	TGTGCCACCAGTGATGCTTCCCTCCGAGGGACGGAAGAGACCCAGTACTTC
TRBV18	TRBD1	few	TRBJ1-2	CASSPSGTGGRGYTF	TGTGCCAGCTCACCTTCCGGGACAGGGGGTCGAGGCTACACCTTC
TRBV24-1	.	.	TRBJ2-5	CATSDVTKTQYF	TGTGCCACCAGTGACGTGACAAAGACCCAGTACTTC
TRBV12-3/TRBV12-4	.	few	TRBJ1-2	CASSPTGSGYTF	TGTGCCAGCAGCCCTACAGGGTCCGGCTACACCTTC
TRBV20-1	TRBD1	.	TRBJ1-1	CSARGQAGNTEAFF	TGCAGTGCTAGGGGACAGGCTGGGAACACTGAAGCTTTCTTT
TRBV7-3	.	.	TRBJ1-2	CASSLGPTGNSASGTGYTF	TGTGCCAGCAGCTTAGGACCGACCGGGAACTCCGCTAGTGGGACCGGCTACACCTTC
TRBV20-1	TRBD1	.	TRBJ2-5	CSARLPGTEQETQYF	TGCAGTGCTAGACTTCCCGGGACAGAGCAAGAGACCCAGTACTTC
TRBV6-5	.	.	TRBJ1-1	CASTREGGWAEAFF	TGTGCCAGCACCCGGGAGGGAGGCTGGGCTGAAGCTTTCTTT
TRBV7-9	.	few	TRBJ2-4	CASSMTQGPPAKNIQYF	TGTGCCAGCAGCATGACTCAGGGGCCCCCGGCCAAAAACATTCAGTACTTC
TRBV7-9	.	.	TRBJ1-1	CASSLGTGRLEAFF	TGTGCCAGCAGCTTAGGAACAGGGAGACTTGAAGCTTTCTTT
TRBV3-1	TRBD1	few	TRBJ1-2	CASSQTGIEGYTF	TGTGCCAGCAGCCAGACAGGGATAGAGGGCTACACCTTC
TRBV4-3	TRBD2	.	TRBJ2-1	CASSQDPIAGVEQFF	TGCGCCAGCAGCCAAGATCCTATAGCGGGGGTCGAGCAGTTCTTC
TRBV7-2	.	.	TRBJ2-5	CASSLLEETQYF	TGTGCCAGCAGCTTATTGGAAGAGACCCAGTACTTC
TRBV6-5	.	.	TRBJ2-3	CASSRIRRLFGDTQYF	TGTGCCAGCAGTCGAATTCGTAGACTATTTGGGGATACGCAGTATTTT
TRBV19	TRBD1	many	TRBJ2-7	CASSLPGQRYEQYF	TGTGCCAGTAGTCTCCCGGGACAGAGGTACGAGCAGTACTTC
TRBV7-9	.	.	TRBJ2-3	CASSLRDPSTDTQYF	TGTGCCAGCAGCTTACGCGATCCTAGCACAGATACGCAGTATTTT
TRBV25-1	.	.	TRBJ2-3	CASSGKVYRTDTQYF	TGTGCCAGCAGTGGAAAAGTCTACCGCACAGATACGCAGTATTTT
TRBV7-2	.	many	TRBJ2-7	CASSPGQGRGNEQYF	TGTGCCAGCAGCCCCGGCCAGGGTCGGGGGAACGAGCAGTACTTC
TRBV12-3/TRBV12-4	.	many	TRBJ2-3	CASSLISDTQYF	TGTGCCAGCAGTTTAATTTCAGATACGCAGTATTTT
TRBV6-1	.	.	TRBJ1-1	CASSEGMANTEAFF	TGTGCCAGCAGTGAAGGGATGGCCAACACTGAAGCTTTCTTT
TRBV7-6	.	once	TRBJ1-1	CASSLDPKGTEAFF	TGTGCCAGCAGCTTAGATCCAAAGGGAACTGAAGCTTTCTTT
TRBV15	.	.	TRBJ1-5	CATRISNQPQHF	TGTGCCACCAGAATTAGCAATCAGCCCCAGCATTTT
TRBV7-3	.	few	TRBJ1-4	CASSMQGTTNEKLFF	TGTGCCAGCAGCATGCAGGGGACGACTAATGAAAAACTGTTTTTT
TRBV20-1	TRBD2	.	TRBJ2-3	CSAIGRTGTSGGFSTDTQYF	TGCAGTGCCATAGGCCGTACCGGGACTAGCGGGGGGTTTTCCACAGATACGCAGTATTTT
TRBV9	TRBD2	few	TRBJ2-5	CASSEWGTSGAETQYF	TGTGCCAGCAGCGAGTGGGGGACTAGCGGGGCAGAGACCCAGTACTTC
TRBV5-1	.	few	TRBJ2-1	CASGPGLAGEFF	TGCGCCAGCGGCCCGGGCCTCGCTGGGGAGTTCTTC
TRBV7-3	TRBD1	.	TRBJ1-1	CASSPGTGRGAFF	TGTGCCAGCAGCCCTGGGACAGGGAGGGGAGCTTTCTTT
TRBV5-1	.	.	TRBJ2-6	CASSGGPSTGANVLTF	TGCGCCAGCAGCGGCGGGCCCTCGACTGGGGCCAACGTCCTGACTTTC
TRBV29-1	.	many	TRBJ2-7	CSVGGFDYEQYF	TGCAGCGTTGGGGGATTCGACTACGAGCAGTACTTC
TRBV9	.	.	TRBJ2-6	CASSVPPFGGSGAYVLTF	TGTGCCAGCAGCGTCCCCCCTTTCGGGGGCTCTGGGGCCTACGTCCTGACTTTC
TRBV9	.	few	TRBJ1-1	CASSVVGGEAFF	TGTGCCAGCAGCGTAGTCGGGGGTGAAGCTTTCTTT
TRBV4-1	.	few	TRBJ2-1	CASSQVYNEQFF	TGCGCCAGCAGCCAGGTTTACAATGAGCAGTTCTTC
TRBV5-1	.	many	TRBJ1-2	CASSRNGPYGYTF	TGCGCCAGCAGTCGGAACGGTCCCTATGGCTACACCTTC
TRBV6-4	.	.	TRBJ2-3	CASSDPRDSRQYF	TGTGCCAGCAGTGACCCCCGGGACTCCCGGCAGTATTTT
TRBV6-6	.	few	TRBJ2-3	CASSLGQKSTDTQYF	TGTGCCAGCAGTTTGGGCCAGAAGAGCACAGATACGCAGTATTTT
TRBV20-1	.	many	TRBJ2-4	CSAIFSRGADIQYF	TGCAGTGCTATTTTTTCCAGGGGGGCGGACATTCAGTACTTC
TRBV14	.	few	TRBJ1-1	CASSQVLQGNTEAFF	TGTGCCAGCAGCCAAGTGTTACAGGGGAACACTGAAGCTTTCTTT
TRBV11-2	TRBD1	.	TRBJ1-5	CASSRGQGRGPQHF	TGTGCCAGCAGTCGGGGACAGGGAAGGGGGCCCCAGCATTTT
TRBV20-1	.	.	TRBJ2-3	CSARPGGTDTQYF	TGCAGTGCTAGGCCCGGGGGAACAGATACGCAGTATTTT
TRBV5-4	TRBD1	.	TRBJ2-3	CASSSQGARTDTQYF	TGTGCCAGCAGCAGCCAGGGGGCTCGCACAGATACGCAGTATTTT
TRBV7-2	TRBD2	few	TRBJ2-3	CASREARAGGPGTDTQYF	TGTGCCAGCAGAGAGGCACGAGCGGGGGGGCCGGGTACAGATACGCAGTATTTT
TRBV4-3	.	.	TRBJ1-2	CASIQEPPGRRTYGYTF	TGCGCCAGCATCCAAGAACCGCCAGGGAGGAGGACCTATGGCTACACCTTC
TRBV19	.	many	TRBJ2-1	CASTPEGGGEQFF	TGTGCCAGTACCCCGGAGGGCGGCGGCGAGCAGTTCTTC
TRBV5-1	.	.	TRBJ2-3	CASSVQGWTDTQYF	TGCGCCAGCAGCGTCCAGGGATGGACAGATACGCAGTATTTT
TRBV12-3/TRBV12-4	.	few	TRBJ2-7	CASRTQGTYEQYF	TGTGCCAGCAGAACACAGGGTACCTACGAGCAGTACTTC
TRBV5-1	.	many	TRBJ2-3	CASSLDISGGTDTQYF	TGCGCCAGCAGCTTGGATATCTCAGGGGGGACAGATACGCAGTATTTT
TRBV4-2	.	.	TRBJ2-3	CASSLGRGGARTDTQYF	TGTGCCAGCAGCCTGGGGCGGGGCGGCGCCCGCACAGATACGCAGTATTTT
TRBV12-3/TRBV12-4	.	.	TRBJ1-2	CASSRTDGYTF	TGTGCCAGCAGCCGGACCGATGGCTACACCTTC
TRBV18	.	few	TRBJ2-5	CASSGAGQETQYF	TGTGCCAGCTCAGGCGCTGGCCAAGAGACCCAGTACTTC
TRBV6-5	.	few	TRBJ2-1	CASSYSRRGDSSYNEQFF	TGTGCCAGCAGTTACTCGCGGCGGGGGGACAGCTCCTACAATGAGCAGTTCTTC
TRBV11-3	.	many	TRBJ2-1	CASSLGGGGSHNEQFF	TGTGCCAGCAGCCTTGGGGGGGGCGGGAGTCACAATGAGCAGTTCTTC
TRBV12-3/TRBV12-4	TRBD2	many	TRBJ2-1	CASSFPRGGLNNEQFF	TGTGCCAGCAGTTTTCCTCGCGGGGGTTTAAACAATGAGCAGTTCTTC
TRBV30	.	.	TRBJ1-3	CAWKNPWGNTIYF	TGTGCCTGGAAAAACCCCTGGGGAAACACCATATATTTT
TRBV20-1	.	.	TRBJ1-1	CSAPRGGNTEAFF	TGCAGTGCGCCGAGGGGCGGGAACACTGAAGCTTTCTTT
TRBV14	.	.	TRBJ2-2	CASSQGTWELFF	TGTGCCAGCAGCCAAGGAACCTGGGAGCTGTTTTTT